This TCR beta chain appears in the sequencing data of a study of CD8 T cells in ankylosing spondylitis. Broader study findings: Enrichment of disease-linked clones was reportedly significant in matched ankylosing spondylitis synovial fluid.

On this clonotype itself: Its antigen remains unidentified.

The CDR3 length is 15 residues. The V gene end was trimmed by 2 bases and the J gene end by 9 bases; junction bases not matched to a gene: 8. The V gene's germline CDR1 is SEHNR and CDR2 FQNEAQ (reference sequence). TCRdb re-analysed the 5' RACE reads in MiXCR, keeping a single row per CDR3 protein. The sample has 250,000 to 300,000 distinct CDR3 sequences, approximately 20% seen once. The gene calls are TRBV7-9 and TRBJ2-1; TRBD2 matches 9 bases. The sample consisted of blood, either unsorted or a sorted T cell fraction (not recorded which). The receptor's source is a male donor with ankylosing spondylitis or in good health (not recorded which). The CDR3 DNA sequence: TGTGCCAGCAGCTTAAACACGCGGGAGGGGCCTGAGCAGTTCTTC. Amino acid sequence: CASSLNTREGPEQFF. Full variable domain (missing parts from reference TRBV7-9 and TRBJ2-1): DTGVSQNPRHKITKRGQNVTFRCDPISEHNRLYWYRQTLGQGPEFLTYFQNEAQLEKSRLLSDRFSAERPKGSFSTLEIQRTEQGDSAMYLCASSLNTREGPEQFFGPGTRLTVL.